The 8 T cell receptor beta chains given below trace back to one sample, sequenced in a study of T cells after posttransplantation cyclophosphamide. Profiled with immunoSEQ multiplex PCR; TCRdb holds only in-frame clones, not every one. This table has 15,000 to 20,000 clones, approximately 87% appearing once. Sample: memory CD4+ T cells sorted from blood. The receptor source for this set is a man aged 25 to 40 in good health and a related stem cell transplant donor.

This chain connects TRBV10-3 to TRBJ2-7, with 9 bases lining up with TRBD1. Germline CDR1 is ENHRY and CDR2 is SYGVKD. V lost 2 bases to trimming and J lost 2 bases; unmatched junction nucleotides: 1. The length of the CDR3 is 14 residues. In DNA, the CDR3 is TGTGCCATCAGTGAGGGGACAGGGACCTACGAGCAGTACTTC. Its translation: CAISEGTGTYEQYF.

The V gene is TRBV7-9, the J gene TRBJ1-1; D is unresolved. In germline, CDR1 is SEHNR, CDR2 FQNEAQ (reference sequence). The CDR3 is 14 amino acids. The V end lost 2 bases, the J end lost 0 bases, and 7 bases lay between the germline ends. The CDR3 is CASSLRVVNTEAFF. The CDR3 coding sequence is TGTGCCAGCAGCTTACGGGTGGTGAACACTGAAGCTTTCTTT.

Here the CDR3 reads CASGLTGGAGQPQHF. DNA for the CDR3: TGTGCTAGTGGTTTGACAGGGGGCGCGGGGCAGCCCCAGCATTTT. The gene calls are TRBV12-5 and TRBJ1-5, with 9 bases lining up with TRBD1. The CDR3 runs to 15 residues. Germline V gene data show CDR1 as LGHNT and CDR2 as FRNRAP. With V trimmed by 2 bases and J by 7 bases, 6 bases remained unmatched.

Of note for this clone: One end of the junction does not line up with germline, which may come from a read error. V gene TRBV9 combines with J gene TRBJ1-2; D gene uncertain. The germline V gene encodes CDR1 SGDLS and CDR2 YYNGEE. This CDR3 is built from 11 residues. The CDR3 bases are TGTGCCAGCAGCGTAGACGGAGTCACGCACTTC. Protein sequence: CASSVDGVTHF. The full variable domain, its missing parts supplied by reference TRBV9 and TRBJ1-2, is DSGVTQTPKHLITATGQRVTLRCSPRSGDLSVYWYQQSLDQGLQFLIQYYNGEERAKGNILERFSAQQFPDLHSELNLSSLELGDSALYFCASSVDGVTHFGSGTRLTVV.

The CDR3 reads CSVRPGQGTYEQYF. The CDR3 bases are TGCAGCGTCAGACCGGGACAGGGGACCTACGAGCAGTACTTC. The chain couples TRBV29-1 to TRBJ2-7; the match to TRBD1 covers 10 bases. Germline CDR1 and CDR2: SQVTM and ANQGSEA. V was clipped by 6 bases and J by 2 bases; unmatched bases: 7. This CDR3 comprises 14 residues.

J is TRBJ1-2 and V is TRBV15, with D perhaps TRBD1 (5 bases). The V end lost 5 bases, the J end lost 3 bases, and 10 bases lay between the germline ends. CDR3 length equals 13 residues. In germline, CDR1 is LNHNV, CDR2 YYDKDF (reference sequence). The CDR3 here is CATSPGSHYGYTF. CDR3 nucleotide sequence: TGTGCCACCAGCCCAGGGTCGCACTATGGCTACACCTTC.

This rearrangement joins TRBV19 to TRBJ1-2; TRBD1 matches at 9 bases. Germline assignment: CDR1 LNHDA and CDR2 SQIVND (reference sequence). CDR3 length equals 14 residues. V lost 6 bases, J lost 4 bases, and 6 bases stayed unmatched. This CDR3 is CASRPGQGPYGYTF. As DNA, the CDR3 is TGTGCCAGTAGGCCGGGACAGGGACCCTATGGCTACACCTTC.

The chain uses TRBV10-3 and TRBJ2-1; D remains ambiguous. Trimming removed 0 bases at V and 0 bases at J, with 6 bases between. The CDR3 is 15 amino acids. The germline gives CDR1 ENHRY, CDR2 SYGVKD. CDR3 nucleotide sequence: TGTGCCATCAGTGAGTCTCCCCACTCCTACAATGAGCAGTTCTTC. It translates to CAISESPHSYNEQFF.